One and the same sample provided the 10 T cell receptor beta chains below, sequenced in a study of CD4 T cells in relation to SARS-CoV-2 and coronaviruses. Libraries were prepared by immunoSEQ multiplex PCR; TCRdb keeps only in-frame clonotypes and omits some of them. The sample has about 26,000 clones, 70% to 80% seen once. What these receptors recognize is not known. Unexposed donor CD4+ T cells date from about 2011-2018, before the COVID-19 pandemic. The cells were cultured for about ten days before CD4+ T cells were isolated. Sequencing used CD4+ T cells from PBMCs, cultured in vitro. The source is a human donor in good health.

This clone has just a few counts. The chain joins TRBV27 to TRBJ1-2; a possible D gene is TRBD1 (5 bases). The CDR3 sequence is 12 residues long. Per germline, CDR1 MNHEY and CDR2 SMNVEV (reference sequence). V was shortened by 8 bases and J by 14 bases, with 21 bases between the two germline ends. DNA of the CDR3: TGTGCCAGCGGTAGAGACAGTGGGTTTTGGACCTTC. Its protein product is CASGRDSGFWTF.

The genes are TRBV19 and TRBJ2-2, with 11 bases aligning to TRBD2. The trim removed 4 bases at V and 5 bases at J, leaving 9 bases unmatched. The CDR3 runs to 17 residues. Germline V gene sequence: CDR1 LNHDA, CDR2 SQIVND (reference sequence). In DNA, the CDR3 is TGTGCCAGTAGTAGGCGTGGGCTAGCGGGGGGTACCGGGGAGCTGTTTTTT. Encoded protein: CASSRRGLAGGTGELFF.

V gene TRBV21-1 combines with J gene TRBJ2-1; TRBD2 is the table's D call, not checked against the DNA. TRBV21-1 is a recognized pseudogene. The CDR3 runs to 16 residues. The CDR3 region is CASSPRAGGPPNEQFF. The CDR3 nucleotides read TGTGCCAGCAGCCCCCGAGCGGGGGGGCCCCCCAATGAGCAGTTCTTC.

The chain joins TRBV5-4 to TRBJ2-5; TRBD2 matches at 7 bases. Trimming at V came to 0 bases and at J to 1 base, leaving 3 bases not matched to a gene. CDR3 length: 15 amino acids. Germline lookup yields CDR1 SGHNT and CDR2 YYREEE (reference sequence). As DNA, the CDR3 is TGTGCCAGCAGCTTGGTGGGGGGGGTCCAAGAGACCCAGTACTTC. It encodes CASSLVGGVQETQYF. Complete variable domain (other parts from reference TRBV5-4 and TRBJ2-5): ETGVTQSPTHLIKTRGQQVTLRCSSQSGHNTVSWYQQALGQGPQFIFQYYREEENGRGNFPPRFSGLQFPNYSSELNVNALELDDSALYLCASSLVGGVQETQYFGPGTRLLVL.

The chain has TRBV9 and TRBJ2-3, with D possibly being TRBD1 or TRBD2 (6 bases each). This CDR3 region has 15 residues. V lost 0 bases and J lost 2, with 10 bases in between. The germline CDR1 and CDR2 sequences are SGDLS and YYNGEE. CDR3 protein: CASSVDTGATDTQYF. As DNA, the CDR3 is TGTGCCAGCAGCGTAGACACGGGGGCCACAGATACGCAGTATTTT.

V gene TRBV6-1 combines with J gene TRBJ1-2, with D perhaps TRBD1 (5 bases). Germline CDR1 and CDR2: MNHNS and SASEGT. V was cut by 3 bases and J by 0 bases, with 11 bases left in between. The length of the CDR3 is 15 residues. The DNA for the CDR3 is TGTGCCAGCAGTGAGTTTACAGGCCCTAACTATGGCTACACCTTC. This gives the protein CASSEFTGPNYGYTF.

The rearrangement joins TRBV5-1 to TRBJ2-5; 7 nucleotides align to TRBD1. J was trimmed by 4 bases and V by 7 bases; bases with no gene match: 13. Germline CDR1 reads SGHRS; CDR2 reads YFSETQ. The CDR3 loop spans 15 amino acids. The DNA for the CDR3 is TGCGCCAGCGAGAGAGGCCAGAGACAGGGAGAGACCCAGTACTTC. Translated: CASERGQRQGETQYF.

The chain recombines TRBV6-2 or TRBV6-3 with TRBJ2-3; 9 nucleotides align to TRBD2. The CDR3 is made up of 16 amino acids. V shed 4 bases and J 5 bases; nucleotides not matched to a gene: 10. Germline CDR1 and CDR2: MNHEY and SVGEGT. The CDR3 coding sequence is TGTGCCAGCAGTTCCCAGACTAGCGGAGTGGGAGATACGCAGTATTTT. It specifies CASSSQTSGVGDTQYF.

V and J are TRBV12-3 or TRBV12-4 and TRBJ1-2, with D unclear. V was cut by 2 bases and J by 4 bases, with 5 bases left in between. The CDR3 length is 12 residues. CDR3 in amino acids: CASSLRPYGYTF. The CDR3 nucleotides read TGTGCCAGCAGTTTACGGCCCTATGGCTACACCTTC.

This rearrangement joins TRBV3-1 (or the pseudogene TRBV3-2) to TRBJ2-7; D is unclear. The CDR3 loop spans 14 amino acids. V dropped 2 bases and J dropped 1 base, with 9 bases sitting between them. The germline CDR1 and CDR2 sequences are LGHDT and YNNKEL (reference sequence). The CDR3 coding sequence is TGTGCCAGCAGCCAAACGGCACAGTCCTACGAGCAGTACTTC. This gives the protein CASSQTAQSYEQYF.